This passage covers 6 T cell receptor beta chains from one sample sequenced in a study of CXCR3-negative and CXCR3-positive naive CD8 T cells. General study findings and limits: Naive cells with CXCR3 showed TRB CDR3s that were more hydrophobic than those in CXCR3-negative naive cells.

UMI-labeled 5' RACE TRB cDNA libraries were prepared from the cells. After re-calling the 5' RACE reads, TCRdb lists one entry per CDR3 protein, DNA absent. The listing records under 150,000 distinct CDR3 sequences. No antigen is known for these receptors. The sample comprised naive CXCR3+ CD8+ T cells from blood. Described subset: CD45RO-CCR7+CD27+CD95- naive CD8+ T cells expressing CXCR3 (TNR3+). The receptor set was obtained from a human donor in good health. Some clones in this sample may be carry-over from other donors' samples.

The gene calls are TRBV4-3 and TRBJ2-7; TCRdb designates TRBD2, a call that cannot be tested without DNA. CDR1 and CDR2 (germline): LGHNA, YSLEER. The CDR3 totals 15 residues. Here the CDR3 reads CASSQDPGGPYEQYF.

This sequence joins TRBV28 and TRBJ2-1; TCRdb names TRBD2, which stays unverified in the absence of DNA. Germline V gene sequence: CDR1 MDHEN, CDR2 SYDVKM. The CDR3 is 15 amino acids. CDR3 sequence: CASRGGLAVYNEQFF.

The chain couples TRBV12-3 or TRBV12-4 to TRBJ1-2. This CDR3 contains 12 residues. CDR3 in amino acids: CASSYDNYGYTF.

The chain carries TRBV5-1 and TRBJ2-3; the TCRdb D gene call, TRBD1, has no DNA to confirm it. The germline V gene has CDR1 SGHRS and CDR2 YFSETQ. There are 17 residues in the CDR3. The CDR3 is CASSPPGARMSTDTQYF.

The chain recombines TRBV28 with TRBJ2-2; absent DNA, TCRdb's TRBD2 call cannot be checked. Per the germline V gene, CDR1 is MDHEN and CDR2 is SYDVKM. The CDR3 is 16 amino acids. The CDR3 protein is CASNQVRDGMAGELFF.

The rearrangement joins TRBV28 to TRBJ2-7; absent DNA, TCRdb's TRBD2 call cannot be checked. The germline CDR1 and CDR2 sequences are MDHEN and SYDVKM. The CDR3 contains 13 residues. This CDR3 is CASRGRESYEQYF.